These T cell receptor beta chains were read from a single sample in a study of early T cells in non-severe SARS-CoV-2 infection. MiXCR was run by TCRdb on the 5' RACE reads, yielding one entry per CDR3 protein. Counted here are under 85,000 distinct CDR3 sequences, roughly 14% occurring once; the ten biggest clones make up about 3.7%. The input for sequencing was whole blood, taken at baseline. Source of these receptors: an adult who was a healthcare worker with PCR-confirmed SARS-CoV-2 infection or an uninfected control (not recorded which). The CDR3 runs from the conserved cysteine through the conserved F or W. Fields, in order: J gene, clone size, V gene, D gene, CDR3 DNA, CDR3 protein. D genes are given only for firm matches. Size is stated for part of the rows, as once, few or many counts, or as a class when the clone is expanded.

>TRBJ2-6|few|TRBV23-1|.
TGCGCCAGCAGTCAAGAAGAGGGATCCAACGTCCTGACTTTC
CASSQEEGSNVLTF
>TRBJ2-5|.|TRBV10-3|.
TGTGCCATCAGTGGAGCAGTCCAAGAGACCCAGTACTTC
CAISGAVQETQYF
>TRBJ1-2|few|TRBV2|TRBD1
TGTGCCAGCAGACCCGGGACAGATGGAGGCTACACCTTC
CASRPGTDGGYTF
>TRBJ2-1|.|TRBV5-5|TRBD2
TGTGCCAGCAGCTCGCCACTAGCGTACAATGAGCAGTTCTTC
CASSSPLAYNEQFF
>TRBJ2-5|.|TRBV20-1|.
TGCAGTGCTAGAGGGGAGACCCAGTACTTC
CSARGETQYF
>TRBJ1-4|many|TRBV30|.
TGTGCCTGGAGTGCTGGAAGGGGGTTGGAAAAACTGTTTTTT
CAWSAGRGLEKLFF
>TRBJ2-7|many|TRBV5-4|TRBD2
TGTGCCAGCAGCTCCGGGACTAGCCTCTACGAGCAGTACTTC
CASSSGTSLYEQYF
>TRBJ2-7|.|TRBV5-4|TRBD1
TGTGCCAGCAGCCGGGACACAGGGGGTCACGAGCAGTACTTC
CASSRDTGGHEQYF
>TRBJ2-7|many|TRBV28|.
TGTGCCAGCAGTTTTGCGCAAGAGCAGTACTTC
CASSFAQEQYF
>TRBJ2-6|few|TRBV18|.
TGTGCCAGCTCACCACCGGAAGATTGGGTCTCTGGGGCCAACGTCCTGACTTTC
CASSPPEDWVSGANVLTF
>TRBJ2-7|many|TRBV20-1|TRBD1
TGCAGTGTTCCCCGTGACAGGGTGGGCGAGCAGTACTTC
CSVPRDRVGEQYF
>TRBJ2-7|many|TRBV7-9|.
TGTGCCAGCACCTCGGACAACTCCTACGAGCAGTACTTC
CASTSDNSYEQYF
>TRBJ2-2|.|TRBV29-1|TRBD2
TGCAGCGTTGAGAAGGGACTAGCGGGAGGCACCGGGGAGCTGTTTTTT
CSVEKGLAGGTGELFF
>TRBJ2-7|few|TRBV29-1|.
TGCAGCGTTAGACAGGGAGGCGAGCAGTACTTC
CSVRQGGEQYF
>TRBJ2-5|many|TRBV18|.
TGTGCCAGCTCACCCCGGCCGGACCAAGAGACCCAGTACTTC
CASSPRPDQETQYF
>TRBJ1-1|.|TRBV5-6|.
TGTGCCAGCAGCTTGGGACGGCTCCCTGAAGCTTTCTTT
CASSLGRLPEAFF
>TRBJ2-3|.|TRBV11-2|.
TGTGCCAGCAGGCACCCCCTAGCGGAGGGGGAAACGCAGTATTTT
CASRHPLAEGETQYF
>TRBJ1-5|few|TRBV6-5|.
TGTGCCAGCAGCTCTACCCGGGGGGTTCAGCCCCAGCATTTT
CASSSTRGVQPQHF
>TRBJ2-1|few|TRBV4-2|TRBD2
TGTGCCAGCAGCCAAGTTCTAGCGGGAGGGCCGGGTTACAATGAGCAGTTCTTC
CASSQVLAGGPGYNEQFF
>TRBJ2-3|.|TRBV11-2|.
TGTGCCAGCAGCTTAGTGGACACAGATACGCAGTATTTT
CASSLVDTDTQYF
>TRBJ2-7|few|TRBV4-1|TRBD2
TGCGCCAGCAGCCAACCGGGACTAGCGAATCACGAGCAGTACTTC
CASSQPGLANHEQYF
>TRBJ1-1|few|TRBV13|TRBD1
TGTGCCAGCAGCTCTGGACAGGGTTACATGAACACTGAAGCTTTCTTT
CASSSGQGYMNTEAFF
>TRBJ2-1|few|TRBV7-8|TRBD2
TGTGCCAGCAGCTTAGAGCTAGCGGGGGACAATGAGCAGTTCTTC
CASSLELAGDNEQFF
>TRBJ2-1|many|TRBV28|TRBD2
TGTGCCAGCAGGCTAGCGGGAGGTGTACGCGGGGAGCAGTTCTTC
CASRLAGGVRGEQFF
>TRBJ2-1|.|TRBV14|TRBD2
TGTGCCAGCAGCCCCTTACTAGCGGGATCTTACAATGAGCAGTTCTTC
CASSPLLAGSYNEQFF
>TRBJ2-2|many|TRBV7-9|TRBD1
TGTGCCAGCAAACAGGGGGCTAATACCGGGGAGCTGTTTTTT
CASKQGANTGELFF
>TRBJ2-3|.|TRBV20-1|.
TGCAGTGCTAGAAACTCCGTGGGAGGCGGTGGCACAGATACGCAGTATTTT
CSARNSVGGGGTDTQYF
>TRBJ2-2|.|TRBV3-1|.
TGTGCCAGCAGCCAAGAGAGGTTTCGGGGCGGGGAGCTGTTTTTT
CASSQERFRGGELFF
>TRBJ2-5|.|TRBV7-9|TRBD2
TGTGCCAGCGTACTAGCGGGAATGGAGACCCAGTACTTC
CASVLAGMETQYF
>TRBJ2-5|.|TRBV10-3|.
TGTGCCATCAGTCTGGGTGAGCGAGAGACCCAGTACTTC
CAISLGERETQYF
>TRBJ1-4|.|TRBV6-1|.
TGTGCCAGCAGCCTTCGGACAGAAGTGGAAAAACTGTTTTTT
CASSLRTEVEKLFF
>TRBJ2-3|few|TRBV6-4|TRBD2
TGTGCCAGCAGTCTCCCGGGACTAGGGGACGCAGATACGCAGTATTTT
CASSLPGLGDADTQYF
>TRBJ1-5|few|TRBV7-9|.
TGTGCCAGCAGCTTGGGGCGTTTGGCTACAGATCAGCCCCAGCATTTT
CASSLGRLATDQPQHF
>TRBJ1-2|many|TRBV29-1|.
TGCAGCGTCCCACAGCCCAGAGGCTACACCTTC
CSVPQPRGYTF
>TRBJ2-1|.|TRBV30|.
TGTGCCTGGAGTGTAGGGCCTTATGAGCAGTTCTTC
CAWSVGPYEQFF
>TRBJ2-2|few|TRBV7-6|.
TGTGCCAGCAGGAGTACTCTGACCGGGGAGCTGTTTTTT
CASRSTLTGELFF
>TRBJ2-7|many|TRBV7-9|.
TGTGCCAGCAGCTTATCGGCCTACGAGCAGTACTTC
CASSLSAYEQYF
>TRBJ2-3|.|TRBV5-1|TRBD1
TGCGCCAGCAGCCCTGGACAGGGGGCTCGCACAGATACGCAGTATTTT
CASSPGQGARTDTQYF
>TRBJ2-5|many|TRBV28|.
TGTGCCAGCAGTTTAGGCAGGGGCCACCAAGAGACCCAGTACTTC
CASSLGRGHQETQYF
>TRBJ2-1|.|TRBV7-2|TRBD1
TGTGCCAGCAGTTCGGACAGGGGAGGGTACAATGAGCAGTTCTTC
CASSSDRGGYNEQFF
>TRBJ2-2|.|TRBV6-5|.
TGTGCCAGCAGTTACTCGCCCACAATTGGGACCGGGGAGCTGTTTTTT
CASSYSPTIGTGELFF
>TRBJ1-6|few|TRBV10-3|.
TGTGCCATCGCCCCCAGGGAGAATTCACCCCTCCACTTT
CAIAPRENSPLHF
>TRBJ1-4|.|TRBV28|TRBD1
TGTGCCAGCAGTTTGTCCGGACAGGGACTGTTTTTT
CASSLSGQGLFF
>TRBJ2-1|.|TRBV28|.
TGTGCCAGCAGCGAGGCAGGCCGGCACAATGAGCAGTTCTTC
CASSEAGRHNEQFF
>TRBJ1-5|many|TRBV20-1|TRBD1
TGCAGTGCTAGAGTACAGGGGATTCGCAATCAGCCCCAGCATTTT
CSARVQGIRNQPQHF
>TRBJ2-3|.|TRBV28|TRBD1
TGTGCCAGCACCGGGACAGGGATTGGAACAGATACGCAGTATTTT
CASTGTGIGTDTQYF
>TRBJ1-2|many|TRBV6-5|.
TGTGCCAGCAATCCGGCAGGGGTTAACTATGGCTACACCTTC
CASNPAGVNYGYTF
>TRBJ2-2|.|TRBV28|.
TGTGCCAGCAGTTTAAGATGGCCCGGGGAGCTGTTTTTT
CASSLRWPGELFF
>TRBJ2-7|few|TRBV7-6|TRBD2
TGTGCCAGCAGCCTCCGGAGCGGGACCCCCTACGAGCAGTACTTC
CASSLRSGTPYEQYF
>TRBJ1-1|.|TRBV7-2|TRBD1
TGTGCCAGCAGCTCCAGGGGGAGGAGCACTGAAGCTTTCTTT
CASSSRGRSTEAFF
>TRBJ2-2|few|TRBV7-9|.
TGTGCCAGCAGCCCGAGGGCTATCACCGGGGAGCTGTTTTTT
CASSPRAITGELFF
>TRBJ2-5|.|TRBV20-1|TRBD2
TGCAGTGCAGTAGCGGGAGGGAAGGAGACCCAGTACTTC
CSAVAGGKETQYF
>TRBJ1-3|few|TRBV27|TRBD1
TGTGCCAGCAGTTTATCGGGACAGGCCACGGGAAACACCATATATTTT
CASSLSGQATGNTIYF
>TRBJ1-2|.|TRBV6-1|TRBD1
TGTGCCAGCAGTTCTTTTTCCGGGACAGACGATGGCTACACCTTC
CASSSFSGTDDGYTF
>TRBJ1-1|.|TRBV29-1|.
TGCAGCGTTGACCGCAGGGGAACGTTGCGAACCACTGAAGCTTTCTTT
CSVDRRGTLRTTEAFF
>TRBJ2-5|few|TRBV20-1|TRBD2
TGCAGTGCTAGATGGGGTAGCGGGGTCCAAGAGACCCAGTACTTC
CSARWGSGVQETQYF
>TRBJ2-7|few|TRBV29-1|.
TGCAGCGCCTTAGGCTACGAGCAGTACTTC
CSALGYEQYF
>TRBJ2-3|many|TRBV11-2|.
TGTGCCAGCAGCCCCTGGAAGAGCGCAGATACGCAGTATTTT
CASSPWKSADTQYF